The sequence of this TCR beta chain was determined in a study of blood T cell repertoires in COVID-19. Study details: Acute and convalescent COVID-19 samples came from the United States, Italy and Spain. The cDNA or gDNA used as material had been derived from T cells, B-cell-depleted T cells, or PBMCs.

TCRdb keeps only in-frame clones here, not all; method: immunoSEQ multiplex PCR. This sample carries roughly 68,000 clones, approximately 90% of them seen once, and the ten largest clones take around 9.1%. The table lists this clone with a count of one. This CDR3 spans 17 amino acids. J was trimmed by 6 bases and V by 6 bases; bases with no gene match: 10. Germline V gene sequence: CDR1 ENHRY, CDR2 SYGVKD. This TCR derives from a woman aged 40-49 years who had recovered from COVID-19. This rearrangement joins TRBV10-3 to TRBJ2-1; 14 bases fit TRBD2. Input material: PBMCs or T cells enriched from blood (not recorded which). The CDR3 spells CAISRGRTSGGTNEQFF. The CDR3 DNA reads TGTGCCATCAGCCGGGGCCGGACTAGCGGGGGGACCAATGAGCAGTTCTTC.